This record looks at one TCR beta chain sequence and its context. The Seattle patients joined while their infection was active and were tracked longitudinally afterward. Looked up from germline, CDR1 is LNHDA and CDR2 is SQIVND (reference sequence). V lost 3 bases, J lost 8 bases, and 22 bases lay in between. The CDR3 is 16 residues long. Per the authors' pipeline: Using reference gene primer amplification, nucleated cell counts were estimated. Produced via immunoSEQ multiplex PCR; TCRdb's table is partial and in-frame only. D and trimming come from the DNA, and the V and J calls and clone size come from that table. The data hold about 350,000 clones, with 75% to 90% observed a single time. This record comes from a study of blood T cell repertoires in COVID-19. As for the study in general: Both acute and convalescent COVID-19 samples were obtained from the United States, Italy and Spain. From T cells, B-cell-depleted T cells, or PBMCs came the material, which was cDNA or gDNA.

The sequence came from a woman between 50 and 59 years old with COVID-19, enrolled during active disease. The chain is built from TRBV19 and TRBJ1-2; the D gene is possibly TRBD1 (5 bases). Specimen: peripheral blood. The chain's CDR3 is CASSISYSQGLRGYTF. CDR3 nucleotides: TGTGCCAGTAGTATCAGCTACTCGCAGGGTCTTCGAGGCTACACCTTC.